Here is one T cell receptor (beta chain) with its context. The sample is drawn from a study of T cell changes during pregnancy in multiple sclerosis. Profiling relied on immunoSEQ multiplex PCR, and the TCRdb table lists in-frame clones only, not all of them. The sample comprises about 40,000 clones, around nine tenths of which are singletons, and over 4% rests with the top ten. CDR1 and CDR2 (germline): KGHSH, LQKENI. The CDR3 is made up of 15 amino acids. V lost 3 bases and J lost 1, with 9 bases in between. Source: peripheral blood, taken in the first trimester of pregnancy. The origin of this receptor is a female donor in good health, enrolled as a control in a pregnancy study. This sequence joins TRBV18 and TRBJ2-2, with a possible D match to TRBD2 (6 bases). CDR3 amino acids: CASSPGGRNTGELFF. The CDR3 DNA follows: TGTGCCAGCTCACCCGGGGGAAGGAACACCGGGGAGCTGTTTTTT.